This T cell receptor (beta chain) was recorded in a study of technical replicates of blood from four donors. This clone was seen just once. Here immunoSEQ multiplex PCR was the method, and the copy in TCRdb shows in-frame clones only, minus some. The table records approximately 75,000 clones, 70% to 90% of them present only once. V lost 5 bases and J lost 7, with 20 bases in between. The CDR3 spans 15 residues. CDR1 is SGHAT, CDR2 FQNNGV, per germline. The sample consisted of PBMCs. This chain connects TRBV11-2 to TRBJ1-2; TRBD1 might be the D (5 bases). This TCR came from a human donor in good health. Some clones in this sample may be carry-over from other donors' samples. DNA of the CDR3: TGTGCCAGCAGCCCTCTCGGGACTTGGGCTCTTGGCTACACCTTC. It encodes CASSPLGTWALGYTF.